This TCR beta chain was sequenced during a study of T cells in Graves' hyperthyroidism and ophthalmopathy. At the level of the study: It was at initial diagnosis, before any treatment, that peripheral blood was collected.

The germline V gene has CDR1 SQVTM and CDR2 ANQGSEA. V was shortened by 4 bases and J by 4 bases, with 14 bases between the two germline ends. This CDR3 has 14 amino acids. Clinical symptoms, serum thyroxine and TRAb, thyroid ultrasound and orbital computed tomography together formed the diagnostic basis. This clonotype has ten or more counts. Amplification targeted TCR beta CDR3 regions from RNA transcripts. HTBI primers were the set used in a first-round RT-PCR of the TCR CDR3. MiXCR, applied by TCRdb to the multiplex PCR reads, yields one record per CDR3 protein. The sample gives some 350,000 distinct CDR3 sequences, roughly 13% of which show up once; 34% is in the top ten.

The genes are TRBV29-1 and TRBJ2-1; D is perhaps TRBD2 (6 bases). The clonotype comes from a woman aged 40 to 49 with Graves' ophthalmopathy. The sample taken for sequencing was blood. The CDR3 DNA sequence: TGCAGCGTTGTCACGGGCGGGATTTACAATGAGCAGTTCTTC. Translated: CSVVTGGIYNEQFF.